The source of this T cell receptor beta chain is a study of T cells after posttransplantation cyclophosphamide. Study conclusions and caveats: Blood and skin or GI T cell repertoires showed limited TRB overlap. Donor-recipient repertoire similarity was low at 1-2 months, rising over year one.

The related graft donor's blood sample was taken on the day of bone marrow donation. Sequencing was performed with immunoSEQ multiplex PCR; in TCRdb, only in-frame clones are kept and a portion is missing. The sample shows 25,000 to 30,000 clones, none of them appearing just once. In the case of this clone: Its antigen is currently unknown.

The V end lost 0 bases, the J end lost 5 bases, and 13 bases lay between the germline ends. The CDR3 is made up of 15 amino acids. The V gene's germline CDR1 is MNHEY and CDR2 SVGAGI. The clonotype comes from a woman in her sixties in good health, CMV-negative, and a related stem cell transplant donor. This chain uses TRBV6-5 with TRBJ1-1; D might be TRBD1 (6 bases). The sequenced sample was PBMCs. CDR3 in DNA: TGTGCCAGCAGTTACTCGGCCAGGGGTATTACTGAAGCTTTCTTT. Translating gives CASSYSARGITEAFF.